These 19 T cell receptor beta chains came from one sample sequenced in a study of T cells in tuberculosis. The data were produced by immunoSEQ multiplex PCR, yet TCRdb's version contains in-frame clones alone and is incomplete. This repertoire shows over 40,000 clones, about 96% found once; its top ten account for around 7.5%. Material for sequencing was PBMCs. These receptors were taken from a donor between 10 and 35 years old with latent tuberculosis or without tuberculosis infection.

This chain uses TRBV6-5 with TRBJ2-4; 9 bases agree with TRBD1. The CDR3 totals 14 residues. J was trimmed by 8 bases and V by 2 bases; bases with no gene match: 4. Per germline, CDR1 MNHEY and CDR2 SVGAGI. CDR3 loop: CASSYGGQGHIQYF. CDR3 sequence (DNA): TGTGCCAGCAGTTACGGGGGACAGGGCCACATTCAGTACTTC.

The chain couples TRBV5-6 to TRBJ1-3; unclear D gene. Germline V gives CDR1 SGHDT, CDR2 YYEEEE. The CDR3 has 16 residues. The ends were cut back, 2 bases at V and 3 bases at J, with 15 bases in the middle. CDR3 sequence (DNA): TGTGCCAGCAGCTTCTATGGCGATCAGCGTGGAAACACCATATATTTT. Translated, it gives CASSFYGDQRGNTIYF.

The chain combines TRBV25-1 with TRBJ2-7; D is uncertain. Germline CDR1 and CDR2: MGHDK and SYGVNS. V shed 11 bases and J shed 3 bases, with 23 bases lying between them. This CDR3 has 15 residues. CDR3: CASYDKASQSYEQYF. The DNA for the CDR3 is TGTGCCTCCTATGATAAAGCGAGTCAAAGCTACGAGCAGTACTTC.

The V call is TRBV27, the J call TRBJ2-3; possibly TRBD2 for D (6 bases). Per the germline V gene, CDR1 is MNHEY and CDR2 is SMNVEV (reference sequence). CDR3 length equals 16 residues. The germline V and J ends were trimmed by 2 bases and 5 bases, with 17 bases remaining between them. As DNA, the CDR3 is TGTGCCAGCAGTTTAGCGGGGCAGCTAAGGGGAGATACGCAGTATTTT. Residues: CASSLAGQLRGDTQYF.

V and J are TRBV4-1 and TRBJ2-2; 9 positions agree with TRBD2. Per the germline V gene, CDR1 is MGHRA and CDR2 is YSYEKL. The CDR3 runs 15 residues. V trimming: 7 bases; J trimming: 6 bases; junction bases outside the gene matches: 9. CDR3 nucleotides: TGCGCCAGCAAAAGACTAGCGGCAGAAGCCGGGGAGCTGTTTTTT. It encodes CASKRLAAEAGELFF.

The V call is TRBV18, the J call TRBJ1-1; D may be TRBD1 (5 bases). Germline V gene data show CDR1 as KGHSH and CDR2 as LQKENI. V shed 2 bases and J shed 5 bases, with 18 bases lying between them. CDR3 length equals 16 residues. CDR3 in amino acids: CASSPGGAGTSTEAFF. CDR3 DNA sequence: TGTGCCAGCTCACCAGGGGGAGCGGGGACTTCGACTGAAGCTTTCTTT.

This chain uses TRBV5-1 with TRBJ1-2, with a weak D call TRBD1 (6 bases). V was clipped by 3 bases and J by 4 bases, with 10 bases between them. The CDR3 spans 13 residues. In germline, CDR1 is SGHRS, CDR2 YFSETQ. CDR3 sequence: CASSYQDSYGYTF. CDR3 DNA: TGCGCCAGCAGCTACCAGGACAGCTATGGCTACACCTTC.

The CDR3 DNA sequence: TGTGCCAGCAGTGGGACAACGTACCAAGAGACCCAGTACTTC. Protein: CASSGTTYQETQYF. V usage is TRBV25-1 and J usage is TRBJ2-5; weak D call: TRBD1 (5 bases). V gave up 4 bases and J gave up 0 bases, with 9 bases separating them. The germline V gene encodes CDR1 MGHDK and CDR2 SYGVNS. The CDR3 is made up of 14 amino acids.

The sample holds one count of this clone. V and J are TRBV5-6 and TRBJ1-1; 9 bases map to TRBD1. This CDR3 is 14 amino acids long. After removal of 1 base from V and 10 bases from J, the junction contained 8 bases not matched to a gene. The germline V gene encodes CDR1 SGHDT and CDR2 YYEEEE. The CDR3 sequence: CASSLRTGARRAFF. In DNA form, the CDR3 reads TGTGCCAGCAGCTTGAGGACAGGGGCTCGGAGAGCTTTCTTT.

The chain joins TRBV5-4 to TRBJ2-3, with D perhaps matching TRBD2 (6 bases). V was pared by 4 bases and J by 0 bases, with 12 bases between. Germline V lookup: CDR1 SGHNT, CDR2 YYREEE (reference sequence). The CDR3 consists of 15 residues. CDR3 in amino acids: CASSLTSLSTDTQYF. CDR3 coding DNA: TGTGCCAGCAGCCTAACTAGCTTAAGCACAGATACGCAGTATTTT.

The J gene is TRBJ1-5, the V gene TRBV10-1; possibly TRBD1 for D (5 bases). The CDR3 is made up of 15 amino acids. From germline, CDR1 is WNHNN and CDR2 SYGVQD (reference sequence). V was cut by 0 bases and J by 3 bases, with 9 bases left in between. This CDR3 is CASSESRQPNQPQHF. CDR3 DNA sequence: TGCGCCAGCAGTGAGTCCCGACAGCCCAATCAGCCCCAGCATTTT.

This chain links TRBV5-1 with TRBJ2-1, with TRBD2 matching 7 bases. After removal of 3 bases from V and 7 bases from J, the junction contained 10 bases not matched to a gene. Looked up from germline, CDR1 is SGHRS and CDR2 is YFSETQ. The CDR3 covers 15 residues. The CDR3 protein is CASSSTSSGGNEQFF. The DNA for the CDR3 is TGCGCCAGCAGCTCGACTAGCAGTGGAGGTAATGAGCAGTTCTTC.

The chain joins TRBV5-1 to TRBJ1-1; weak D call: TRBD1 (5 bases). Germline assignment: CDR1 SGHRS and CDR2 YFSETQ. The CDR3 runs to 17 residues. Trimming cost V 5 bases and J 3 bases, with 23 bases left between them. The CDR3 nucleotides are TGCGCCAGCAGGCCCCCCCACGGTGTGGGAGGGGACACTGAAGCTTTCTTT. Residues: CASRPPHGVGGDTEAFF.

The chain uses TRBV27 and TRBJ2-7, with unresolved D. Germline CDR1 is MNHEY and CDR2 is SMNVEV (reference sequence). The CDR3 extends over 14 amino acids. Trimming pared 1 base from V and 6 bases from J, leaving 13 bases between. The CDR3 here is CASSLWAESGEQYF. In nucleotides, the CDR3 is TGTGCCAGCAGTTTATGGGCCGAATCCGGCGAGCAGTACTTC.

In this sample, this clone turned up once. The rearrangement uses TRBV30 and TRBJ2-1; TRBD2 matches at 9 bases. V trimming: 4 bases; J trimming: 6 bases; junction bases outside the gene matches: 4. In germline, CDR1 is GTSNPN, CDR2 SVGIG (reference sequence). The CDR3 totals 13 residues. CDR3 DNA: TGTGCCTGGACTAGCGGGACCCCCAATGAGCAGTTCTTC. Amino acids: CAWTSGTPNEQFF.

The chain joins TRBV9 to TRBJ2-1; weak D call: TRBD2 (5 bases). Germline V lookup: CDR1 SGDLS, CDR2 YYNGEE. The CDR3 extends over 16 amino acids. Trimming took off 0 bases at V and 3 bases at J, with 13 bases between the two ends. CDR3 protein: CASSVAGGRSYNEQFF. The CDR3 region has the DNA TGTGCCAGCAGCGTAGCAGGTGGGAGAAGCTACAATGAGCAGTTCTTC.

Notes on this clone: Additional DNA sequences in this sample encode the identical CDR3. The chain combines TRBV19 with TRBJ2-1; D unclear. Germline CDR1 reads LNHDA; CDR2 reads SQIVND (reference sequence). V was trimmed by 0 bases and J by 4 bases, leaving 4 bases between them. This CDR3 spans 13 amino acids. The CDR3 DNA is TGTGCCAGTAGTATAGATCTTTACAATGAGCAGTTCTTC. It specifies CASSIDLYNEQFF. Full variable domain (rest looked up from reference TRBV19 and TRBJ2-1): DGGITQSPKYLFRKEGQNVTLSCEQNLNHDAMYWYRQDPGQGLRLIYYSQIVNDFQKGDIAEGYSVSREKKESFPLTVTSAQKNPTAFYLCASSIDLYNEQFFGPGTRLTVL.

The V and J genes are TRBV6-1 and TRBJ1-1; the match to TRBD1 covers 7 bases. There are 15 residues in the CDR3. The ends lost 2 bases at V and 5 bases at J; junction bases unmatched: 8. Looked up from germline, CDR1 is MNHNS and CDR2 is SASEGT. CDR3 loop: CASSERRGGYTEAFF. The CDR3 nucleotides read TGTGCCAGCAGTGAACGGAGAGGGGGCTATACTGAAGCTTTCTTT.

This chain links TRBV7-2 with TRBJ1-2, with TRBD1 matching 7 bases. This CDR3 is 15 amino acids long. The ends lost 4 bases at V and 5 bases at J; junction bases unmatched: 10. Germline assignment: CDR1 SGHTA and CDR2 FQGNSA. This CDR3 is CASSSNPPTGYGYTF. The CDR3 bases are TGTGCCAGCAGCTCCAACCCCCCGACAGGGTATGGCTACACCTTC.